Shown below are 18 T cell receptor beta chains from a single sample sequenced in a study of tumor-infiltrating lymphocytes in glioblastoma multiforme. TCRB libraries came from RNA via three nested multiplex PCR rounds. TCRdb fed the multiplex PCR reads into MiXCR, producing one record per CDR3 protein. The table lists 15,000 to 20,000 distinct CDR3 sequences, approximately 70% of them singletons. Sequenced input: peripheral blood. Every receptor here comes from a male donor with glioblastoma.

With respect to this clonotype: This may come from a read error, since a much larger clone is one base off. V is TRBV5-1 and J is TRBJ2-5; the match to TRBD2 covers 11 bases. This CDR3 has 16 amino acids. Germline V gives CDR1 SGHRS, CDR2 YFSETQ. Germline trimming cut 3 bases from V and 5 bases from J; bases unmatched to any gene: 9. CDR3 sequence reads: CASSYRLAGLEETQYF. As DNA, the CDR3 is TGCGCCAGCAGCTACCGACTAGCGGGACTAGAGGAGACCCAGTACTTC.

The table lists this clonotype with many counts. The chain joins TRBV30 to TRBJ1-2; 7 bases are shared with TRBD1. The CDR3 extends over 13 amino acids. J lost 7 bases, V lost 1 base, and 6 bases had no gene match. Germline CDR1 reads GTSNPN; CDR2 reads SVGIG (reference sequence). The CDR3, as DNA: TGTGCCTGGAGTGGAGGGACAGCGGGTGGCTACACCTTC. This sequence encodes CAWSGGTAGGYTF.

The chain combines TRBV7-9 with TRBJ2-5; TRBD2 agrees at 13 bases. The CDR3 loop spans 16 amino acids. Germline assignment: CDR1 SEHNR and CDR2 FQNEAQ (reference sequence). V trimming: 3 bases; J trimming: 5 bases; junction bases outside the gene matches: 6. Written as DNA, the CDR3 is TGTGCCAGCAGCTTCAGCGGACTAGCGGGAGCGGAGACCCAGTACTTC. Translation gives CASSFSGLAGAETQYF.

This chain joins TRBV24-1 and TRBJ1-5; D gene ambiguous. V gave up 5 bases and J gave up 0 bases, with 7 bases separating them. The germline CDR1 and CDR2 sequences are KGHDR and SFDVKD. This CDR3 contains 14 residues. The CDR3 region is CATSVRDSNQPQHF. As DNA, the CDR3 is TGTGCCACCAGTGTACGGGATAGCAATCAGCCCCAGCATTTT.

The chain employs TRBV6-2 or TRBV6-3 and TRBJ2-3; the D gene could be TRBD1 or TRBD2 (5 bases each). The CDR3 is 15 residues long. Germline lookup yields CDR1 MNHEY and CDR2 SVGEGT. The ends were cut back, 6 bases at V and 2 bases at J, with 15 bases in the middle. DNA of the CDR3: TGTGCCAGCAGCTACCAAGAGGGGATCACAGATACGCAGTATTTT. Its protein is CASSYQEGITDTQYF.

This rearrangement joins TRBV12-3 or TRBV12-4 to TRBJ2-3, with D uncertain. This CDR3 has 12 amino acids. Trimming took off 3 bases at V and 5 bases at J, with 6 bases between the two ends. CDR3 nucleotides: TGTGCCAGCAGTTTTCCCGGAGATACGCAGTATTTT. It is translated as CASSFPGDTQYF.

The chain employs TRBV11-1 and TRBJ2-7; D possibly corresponds to TRBD2 (6 bases). CDR1 is SGHAT, CDR2 FQDESV, per germline (reference sequence). The CDR3 spans 16 residues. V gave up 5 bases and J gave up 0 bases, with 17 bases separating them. Written as DNA, the CDR3 is TGTGCCAGCAGCAGTAGCGGAGCGGGTACCTCCTACGAGCAGTACTTC. It yields the protein CASSSSGAGTSYEQYF.

A remark on this clonotype: Just one base apart from a much larger clone, this may be a read error. The CDR3 carries no conserved terminal phenylalanine or tryptophan, so it likely arises from a read error. The V and J genes are TRBV5-1 and TRBJ2-7; D gene uncertain. V lost 1 base, J lost 0 bases, and 11 bases lay in between. Germline V gene lookup returns CDR1 SGHRS and CDR2 YFSETQ. This CDR3 is 15 amino acids long. This CDR3 reads CASSLTPGSSYEQYL. CDR3 bases: TGCGCCAGCAGCTTGACGCCCGGCAGCTCCTACGAGCAGTACTTG.

In the case of this clonotype: As the CDR3 is not closed by the conserved phenylalanine or tryptophan, this likely results from a read error. V gene TRBV11-2 combines with J gene TRBJ2-1, with 8 nucleotides matching TRBD1. The CDR3 runs 14 residues. Germline V lookup: CDR1 SGHAT, CDR2 FQNNGV. V lost 9 bases and J lost 10; bases outside the gene matches: 14. CDR3 residues: CASAFLSGGYEQFL. Written as DNA, the CDR3 is TGTGCCAGTGCTTTTTTGTCAGGGGGCTACGAGCAGTTCCTC.

The chain joins TRBV11-2 to TRBJ1-1, with TRBD1 as a possible D gene (6 bases). The CDR3 extends over 12 amino acids. V was pared by 4 bases and J by 7 bases, with 10 bases between. Germline loops: CDR1 SGHAT, CDR2 FQNNGV. CDR3 DNA sequence: TGTGCCAGCAGCTCCGGGGGCCTTGAAGCTTTCTTT. It is translated as CASSSGGLEAFF.

V is TRBV11-2 and J is TRBJ2-2, with TRBD1 matching over 9 bases. The CDR3 totals 15 residues. The trim removed 5 bases at V and 5 bases at J, leaving 6 bases unmatched. Per germline, CDR1 SGHAT and CDR2 FQNNGV. CDR3 nucleotide sequence: TGTGCCAGCAGCCCTCGGGACAGGGTAACCGGGGAGCTGTTTTTT. This codes for CASSPRDRVTGELFF.

There are a few counts of this clonotype. The genes are TRBV5-1 and TRBJ2-1, with D perhaps matching TRBD1 (6 bases). CDR1 is SGHRS, CDR2 YFSETQ, per germline. V dropped 2 bases and J dropped 10 bases, with 13 bases sitting between them. This CDR3 comprises 13 residues. The CDR3, as DNA: TGCGCCAGCAGCTTAACGCCAGGGGACGAGCAGTTCTTC. Protein sequence: CASSLTPGDEQFF. Full variable domain (outside the CDR3, taken from reference TRBV5-1 and TRBJ2-1): KAGVTQTPRYLIKTRGQQVTLSCSPISGHRSVSWYQQTPGQGLQFLFEYFSETQRNKGNFPGRFSGRQFSNSRSEMNVSTLELGDSALYLCASSLTPGDEQFFGPGTRLTVL.

This clonotype was observed at least ten times. V gene TRBV29-1 combines with J gene TRBJ1-2; D unresolved. CDR3 size: 13 residues. V dropped 7 bases and J dropped 3 bases, with 15 bases sitting between them. Germline loops: CDR1 SQVTM, CDR2 ANQGSEA. In DNA, the CDR3 is TGCAGCGCCCATTTGGGGTTGGACTATGGCTACACCTTC. Its translation: CSAHLGLDYGYTF. The full variable domain, its missing parts supplied by reference TRBV29-1 and TRBJ1-2, is SAVISQKPSRDICQRGTSLTIQCQVDSQVTMMFWYRQQPGQSLTLIATANQGSEATYESGFVIDKFPISRPNLTFSTLTVSNMSPEDSSIYLCSAHLGLDYGYTFGSGTRLTVV.

As concerns this clonotype: Its ends do not fully match the called genes, so a read error is possible. The J gene is TRBJ1-5, the V gene TRBV6-6; 7 bases are a match to TRBD1. This CDR3 comprises 14 residues. The V gene's germline CDR1 is MNHNY and CDR2 SVGAGI (reference sequence). The CDR3: CASSYNRGYQSQHF. The CDR3 nucleotides are TGTGCCAGCAGTTATAACAGGGGATATCAGTCCCAGCATTTT.

This chain uses TRBV6-4 with TRBJ2-5; 11 bases match TRBD1. V lost 5 bases, J lost 1 base, and 3 bases stayed unmatched. The V gene's germline CDR1 is MRHNA and CDR2 SNTAGT. The CDR3 covers 15 residues. The CDR3 DNA reads as TGTGCCAGCAGTCTTGGGACAGGGGGCCAAGAGACCCAGTACTTC. This encodes CASSLGTGGQETQYF.

Of note for this clonotype: A junction boundary mismatches the germline segment, possibly from a read error. The chain couples TRBV11-1 to TRBJ2-7; D might be TRBD1 (6 bases). The germline CDR1 and CDR2 sequences are SGHAT and FQDESV (reference sequence). The CDR3 loop spans 15 amino acids. The CDR3 nucleotides are TGTGCCAGCAGCCCGAACCGGGACACATTCTACGAGCAGCACTTC. This sequence encodes CASSPNRDTFYEQHF. Complete variable domain (other parts from reference TRBV11-1 and TRBJ2-7): EAEVAQSPRYKITEKSQAVAFWCDPISGHATLYWYRQILGQGPELLVQFQDESVVDDSQLPKDRFSAERLKGVDSTLKIQPAELGDSAMYLCASSPNRDTFYEQHFGPGTRLTVT.

Comments on this clonotype: The conserved phenylalanine or tryptophan normally closing the CDR3 is absent here, so this likely arose from a read error. The chain links TRBV11-2 to TRBJ1-6, with D maybe TRBD1 (5 bases). This CDR3 has 15 amino acids. The germline V gene has CDR1 SGHAT and CDR2 FQNNGV. The CDR3 bases are TGTGCCATCAGCTCCCTGCCCAGGGACGATTCACCCCTCCACCTT. This gives the protein CAISSLPRDDSPLHL.

This chain joins TRBV6-5 and TRBJ1-1, with D maybe TRBD1 (5 bases). The germline V gene has CDR1 MNHEY and CDR2 SVGAGI. The CDR3 has 13 residues. Trimming left V 11 bases short and J 6 bases short, with 19 bases between. CDR3 nucleotides: TGTGCCGCCTTCAGTGGGGCAGCCTCTGAAGCTTTCTTT. Translating gives CAAFSGAASEAFF.